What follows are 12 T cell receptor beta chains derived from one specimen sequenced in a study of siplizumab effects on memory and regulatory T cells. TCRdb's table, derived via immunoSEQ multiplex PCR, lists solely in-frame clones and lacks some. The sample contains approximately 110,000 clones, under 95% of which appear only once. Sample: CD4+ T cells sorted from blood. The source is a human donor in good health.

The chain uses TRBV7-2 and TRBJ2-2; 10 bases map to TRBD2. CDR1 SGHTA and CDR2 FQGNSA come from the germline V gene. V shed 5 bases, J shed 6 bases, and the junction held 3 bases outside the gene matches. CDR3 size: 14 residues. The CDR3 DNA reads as TGTGCCAGCAGCCCAGGGACTAGCGCCGGGGAGCTGTTTTTT. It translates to CASSPGTSAGELFF.

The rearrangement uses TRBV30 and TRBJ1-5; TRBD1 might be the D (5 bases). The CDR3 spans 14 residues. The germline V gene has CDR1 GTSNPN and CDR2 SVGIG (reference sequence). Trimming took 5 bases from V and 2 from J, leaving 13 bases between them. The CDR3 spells CAWSQGAGNQPQHF. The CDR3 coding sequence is TGTGCCTGGTCGCAGGGTGCGGGCAATCAGCCCCAGCATTTT.

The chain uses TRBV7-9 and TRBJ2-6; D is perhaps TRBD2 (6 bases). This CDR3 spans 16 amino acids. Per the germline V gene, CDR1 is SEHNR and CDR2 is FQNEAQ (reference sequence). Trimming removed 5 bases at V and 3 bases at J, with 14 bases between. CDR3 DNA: TGTGCCAGCAGCCCAACGGGGGTAGGTGGGGCCAACGTCCTGACTTTC. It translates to CASSPTGVGGANVLTF.

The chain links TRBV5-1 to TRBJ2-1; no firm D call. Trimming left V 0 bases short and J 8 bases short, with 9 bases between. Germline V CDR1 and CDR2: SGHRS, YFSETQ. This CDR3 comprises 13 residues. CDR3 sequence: CASSLGLVDEQFF. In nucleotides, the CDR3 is TGCGCCAGCAGCTTGGGGCTAGTAGATGAGCAGTTCTTC.

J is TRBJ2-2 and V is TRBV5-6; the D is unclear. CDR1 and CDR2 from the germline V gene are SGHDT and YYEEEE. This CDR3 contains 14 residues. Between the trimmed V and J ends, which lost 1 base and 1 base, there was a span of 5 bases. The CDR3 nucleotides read TGTGCCAGCAGCTTGTTTCGGAACACCGGGGAGCTGTTTTTT. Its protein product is CASSLFRNTGELFF.

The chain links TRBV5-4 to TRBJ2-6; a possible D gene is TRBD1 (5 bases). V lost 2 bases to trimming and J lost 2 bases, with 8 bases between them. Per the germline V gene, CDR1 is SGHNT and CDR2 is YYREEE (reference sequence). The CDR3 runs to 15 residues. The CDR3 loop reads CASSFRAPGANVLTF. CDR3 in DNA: TGTGCCAGCAGCTTCAGGGCCCCTGGGGCCAACGTCCTGACTTTC.

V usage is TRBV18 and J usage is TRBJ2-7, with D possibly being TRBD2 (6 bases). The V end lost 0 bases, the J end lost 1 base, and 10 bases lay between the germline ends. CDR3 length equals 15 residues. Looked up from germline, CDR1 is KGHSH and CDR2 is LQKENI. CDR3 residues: CASSPPGGESYEQYF. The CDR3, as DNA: TGTGCCAGCTCACCACCTGGCGGGGAATCCTACGAGCAGTACTTC.

The DNA of the CDR3 is TGTGCCATCAGTGAGTCTAGTGTCCCTAGTTATGGCTACACCTTC. It yields the protein CAISESSVPSYGYTF. The V gene is TRBV10-3, the J gene TRBJ1-2; the D is unclear. The germline V gene encodes CDR1 ENHRY and CDR2 SYGVKD. Trimming stripped 0 bases from V and 5 bases from J, with 13 bases between. This CDR3 has 15 residues.

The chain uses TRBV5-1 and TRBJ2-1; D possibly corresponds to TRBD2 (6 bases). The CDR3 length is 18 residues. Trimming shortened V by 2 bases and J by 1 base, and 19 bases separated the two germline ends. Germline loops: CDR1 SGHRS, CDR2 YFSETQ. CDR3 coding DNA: TGCGCCAGCAGCTTTTGGGGGATAGGAGGGTCTTCCTACAATGAGCAGTTCTTC. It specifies CASSFWGIGGSSYNEQFF.

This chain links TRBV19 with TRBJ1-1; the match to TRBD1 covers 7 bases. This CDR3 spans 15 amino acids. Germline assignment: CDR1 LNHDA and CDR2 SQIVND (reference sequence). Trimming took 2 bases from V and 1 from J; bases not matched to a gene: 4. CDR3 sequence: CASSIYTGANTEAFF. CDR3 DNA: TGTGCCAGTAGTATATATACAGGGGCGAACACTGAAGCTTTCTTT.

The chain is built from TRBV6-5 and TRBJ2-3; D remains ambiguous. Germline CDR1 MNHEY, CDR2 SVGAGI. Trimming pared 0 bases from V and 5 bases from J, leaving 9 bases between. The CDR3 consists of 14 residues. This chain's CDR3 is CASSYSIVGDTQYF. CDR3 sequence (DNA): TGTGCCAGCAGTTACTCGATCGTGGGAGATACGCAGTATTTT.

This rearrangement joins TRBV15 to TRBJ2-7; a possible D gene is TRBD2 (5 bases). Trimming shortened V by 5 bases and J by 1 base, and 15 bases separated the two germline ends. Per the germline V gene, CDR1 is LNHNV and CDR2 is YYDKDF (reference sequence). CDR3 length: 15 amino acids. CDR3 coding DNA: TGTGCCACCAGCGTCAATCCAAGCGGATCCTACGAGCAGTACTTC. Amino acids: CATSVNPSGSYEQYF.